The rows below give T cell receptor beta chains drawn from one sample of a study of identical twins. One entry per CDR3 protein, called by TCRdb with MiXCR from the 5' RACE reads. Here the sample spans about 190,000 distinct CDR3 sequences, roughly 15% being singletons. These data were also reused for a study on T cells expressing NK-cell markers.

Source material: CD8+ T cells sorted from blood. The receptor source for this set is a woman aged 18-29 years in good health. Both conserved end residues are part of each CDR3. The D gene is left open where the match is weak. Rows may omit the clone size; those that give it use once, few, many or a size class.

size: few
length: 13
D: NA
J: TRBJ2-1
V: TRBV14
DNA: TGTGCCAGCAGCCAAAGACCCATTAATGAGCAGTTCTTC
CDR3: CASSQRPINEQFF

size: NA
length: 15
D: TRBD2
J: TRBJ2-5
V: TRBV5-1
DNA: TGCGCCAGCAGCACTAGCGGGGCCACCCAAGAGACCCAGTACTTC
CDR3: CASSTSGATQETQYF

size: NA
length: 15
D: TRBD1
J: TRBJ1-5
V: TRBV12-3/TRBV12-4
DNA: TGTGCCAGCAGTTTAGCGCGGGGACAGAATCAGCCCCAGCATTTT
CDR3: CASSLARGQNQPQHF

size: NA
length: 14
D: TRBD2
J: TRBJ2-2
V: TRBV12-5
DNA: TGTGCTAGTCTAGCGGGAGCCAACACCGGGGAGCTGTTTTTT
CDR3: CASLAGANTGELFF

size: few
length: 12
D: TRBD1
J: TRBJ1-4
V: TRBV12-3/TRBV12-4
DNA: TGTGCCAGCACCCTGGACAGGGGGGAACTGTTTTTT
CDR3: CASTLDRGELFF

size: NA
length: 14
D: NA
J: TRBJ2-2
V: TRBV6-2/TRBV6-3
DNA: TGTGCCAGCAGTTACACATCTTTCACCGGGGAGCTGTTTTTT
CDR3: CASSYTSFTGELFF

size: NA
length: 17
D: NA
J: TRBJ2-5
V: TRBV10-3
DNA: TGTGCCATCAGTGAGGGGGACCACAATTCCCCCCAAGAGACCCAGTACTTC
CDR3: CAISEGDHNSPQETQYF

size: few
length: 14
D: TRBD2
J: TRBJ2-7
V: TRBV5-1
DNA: TGCGCCAGCAGCTTGGGTAGCGGGGGGCTCGAGCAGTACTTC
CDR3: CASSLGSGGLEQYF

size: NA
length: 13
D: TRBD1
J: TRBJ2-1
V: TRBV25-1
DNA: TGTGCCAGCGGCGAGAAGGGGGCCGGTGAGCAGTTCTTC
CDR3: CASGEKGAGEQFF

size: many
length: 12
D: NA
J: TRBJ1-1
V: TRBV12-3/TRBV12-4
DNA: TGTGCCAGCAGTTTCTGGAACACTGAAGCTTTCTTT
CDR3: CASSFWNTEAFF

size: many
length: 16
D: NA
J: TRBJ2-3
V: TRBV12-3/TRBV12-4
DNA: TGTGCCAGCAGTACCCGACGGGGGAACCCTGCAGATACGCAGTATTTT
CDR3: CASSTRRGNPADTQYF

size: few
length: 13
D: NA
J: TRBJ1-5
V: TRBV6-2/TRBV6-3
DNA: TGTGCCAGCAGTTACTCGGGGGATCAGCCCCAGCATTTT
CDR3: CASSYSGDQPQHF

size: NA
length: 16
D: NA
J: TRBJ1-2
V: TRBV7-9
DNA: TGTGCCAGCAGTTATGCGGGGCAGCGCACTAACTATGGCTACACCTTC
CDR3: CASSYAGQRTNYGYTF

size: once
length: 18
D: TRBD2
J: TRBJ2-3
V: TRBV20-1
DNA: TGCAGTGCTAGAGCCTCTAGCGGGAGGGCCATGGCCGCAGATACGCAGTATTTT
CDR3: CSARASSGRAMAADTQYF

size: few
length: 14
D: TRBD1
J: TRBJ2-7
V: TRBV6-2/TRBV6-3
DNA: TGTGCCAGCCGTCTTCGGACAGGGGTCGCCGAGCAGTACTTC
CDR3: CASRLRTGVAEQYF

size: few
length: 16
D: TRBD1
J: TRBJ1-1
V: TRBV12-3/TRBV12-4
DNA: TGTGCCAGCAGTTTAGCAAGGGACAGGTTGAACACTGAAGCTTTCTTT
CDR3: CASSLARDRLNTEAFF

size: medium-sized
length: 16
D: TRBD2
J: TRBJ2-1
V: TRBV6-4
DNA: TGTGCCAGCAGTGACTCCTGGACTAGCTCCTACAATGAGCAGTTCTTC
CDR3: CASSDSWTSSYNEQFF

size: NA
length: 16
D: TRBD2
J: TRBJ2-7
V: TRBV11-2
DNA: TGTGCCAGCAGCCCAAAGAGGGGAGGGTGGACCTACGAGCAGTACTTC
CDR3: CASSPKRGGWTYEQYF

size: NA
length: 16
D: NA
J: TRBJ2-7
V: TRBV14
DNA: TGTGCCAGCAGCCAAGGTCGGGGAACGATCTCCTACGAGCAGTACTTC
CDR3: CASSQGRGTISYEQYF

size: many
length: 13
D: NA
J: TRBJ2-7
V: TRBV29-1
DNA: TGCAGCGTTGAGCTGGACCACCCCTACGAGCAGTACTTC
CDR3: CSVELDHPYEQYF

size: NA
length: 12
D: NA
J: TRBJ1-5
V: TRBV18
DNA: TGTGCCAGCCAGGACGGGGATCAGCCCCAGCATTTT
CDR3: CASQDGDQPQHF

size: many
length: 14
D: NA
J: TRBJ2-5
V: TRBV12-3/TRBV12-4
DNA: TGTGCCAGCAGTCCCCTCCAGTACCAAGAGACCCAGTACTTC
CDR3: CASSPLQYQETQYF

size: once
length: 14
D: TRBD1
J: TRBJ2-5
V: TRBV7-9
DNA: TGTGCCAGCAGCCCGAAGGGACAGCAAGAGACCCAGTACTTC
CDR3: CASSPKGQQETQYF

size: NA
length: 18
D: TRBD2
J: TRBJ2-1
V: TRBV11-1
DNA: TGTGCCAGCAGCTCTCAAGCGGGAGGGCCCAGCTCCTACAATGAGCAGTTCTTC
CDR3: CASSSQAGGPSSYNEQFF

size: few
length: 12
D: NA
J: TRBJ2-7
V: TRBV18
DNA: TGTGCCAGCTCGACCGTCTCCTACGAGCAGTACTTC
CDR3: CASSTVSYEQYF

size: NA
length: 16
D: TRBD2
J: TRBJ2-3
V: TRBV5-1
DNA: TGCGCCAGCAGCTACAACCCGCGGGGGGGCACAGATACGCAGTATTTT
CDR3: CASSYNPRGGTDTQYF

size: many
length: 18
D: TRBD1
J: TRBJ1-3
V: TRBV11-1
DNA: TGTGCCAGCAGCTCACAGGGGCTTGGTTCGAGCTCTGGAAACACCATATATTTT
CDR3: CASSSQGLGSSSGNTIYF

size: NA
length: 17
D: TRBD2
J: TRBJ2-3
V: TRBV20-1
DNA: TGCAGTGCTAGCCCAATACTAGCGGGAGAGATAGCAGATACGCAGTATTTT
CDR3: CSASPILAGEIADTQYF

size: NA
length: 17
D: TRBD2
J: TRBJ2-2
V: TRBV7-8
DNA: TGTGCCAGCAGCTCCCGGACTAGCGGGTTGAACACCGGGGAGCTGTTTTTT
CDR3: CASSSRTSGLNTGELFF

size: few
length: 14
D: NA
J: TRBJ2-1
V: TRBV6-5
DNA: TGTGCCAGCAGTTACCCCGGCGGCTACAATGAGCAGTTCTTC
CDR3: CASSYPGGYNEQFF

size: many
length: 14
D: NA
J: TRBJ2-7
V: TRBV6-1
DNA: TGTGCCAGCAGTCCGGGACTGAACCTCTACGAGCAGTACTTC
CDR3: CASSPGLNLYEQYF

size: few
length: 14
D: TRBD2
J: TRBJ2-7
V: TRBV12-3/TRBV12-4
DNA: TGTGCCAGCCAAGATAGCGGGGGGTCCTACGAGCAGTACTTC
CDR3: CASQDSGGSYEQYF

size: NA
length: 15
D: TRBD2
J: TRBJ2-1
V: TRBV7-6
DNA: TGTGCCAGCAGCCAAACCCTTGGACTAGCGAATGAGCAGTTCTTC
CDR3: CASSQTLGLANEQFF

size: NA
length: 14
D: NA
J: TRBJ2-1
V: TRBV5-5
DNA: TGTGCCAGCAGCTCACAATCCGTCTACAATGAGCAGTTCTTC
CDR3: CASSSQSVYNEQFF

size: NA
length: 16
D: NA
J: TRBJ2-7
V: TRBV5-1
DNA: TGCGCCAGCCAACCTGATCGTGGGGACGGTTCCTACGAGCAGTACTTC
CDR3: CASQPDRGDGSYEQYF

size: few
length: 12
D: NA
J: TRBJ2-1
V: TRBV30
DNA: TGTGCCTGGATGGGTGACCACAATGAGCAGTTCTTC
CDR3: CAWMGDHNEQFF

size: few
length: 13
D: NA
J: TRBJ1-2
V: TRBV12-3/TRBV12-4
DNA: TGTGCCAGCGACTGGGGCGGAGGATATGGCTACACCTTC
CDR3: CASDWGGGYGYTF

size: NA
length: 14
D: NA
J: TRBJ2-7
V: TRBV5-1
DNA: TGCGCCAGCAGCTTGGAGGGCAGGCCCTACGAGCAGTACTTC
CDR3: CASSLEGRPYEQYF

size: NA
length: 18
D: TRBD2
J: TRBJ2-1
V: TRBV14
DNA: TGTGCCAGCAGCCCGAGGGAGGGAGGGGAATTCACCTACAATGAGCAGTTCTTC
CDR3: CASSPREGGEFTYNEQFF

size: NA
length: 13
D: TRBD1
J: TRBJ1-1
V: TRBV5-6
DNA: TGTGCCAGCAACGAGGGCGGGACAGGAGAAGCTTTCTTT
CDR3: CASNEGGTGEAFF

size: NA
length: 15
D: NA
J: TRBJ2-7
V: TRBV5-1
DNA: TGCGCCAGCAGCTTGGAAGTAGATTTCCCTGACGAGCAGTACTTC
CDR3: CASSLEVDFPDEQYF

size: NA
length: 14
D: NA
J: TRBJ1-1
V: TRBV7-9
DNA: TGTGCCAGCAGCCCCGACTACCTCGGGACTGAAGCTTTCTTT
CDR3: CASSPDYLGTEAFF

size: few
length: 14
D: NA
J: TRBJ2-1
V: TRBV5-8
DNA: TGTGCCAGCAGCCCTCAAGGGAGCCCACATGAGCAGTTCTTC
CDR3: CASSPQGSPHEQFF

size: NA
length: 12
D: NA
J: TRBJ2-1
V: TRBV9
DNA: TGTGCCAGCAACCGGGGAGGCACTGAGCAGTTCTTC
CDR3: CASNRGGTEQFF